Detailed here is one T cell receptor (beta chain). Its cognate antigen is unknown. The data stem from a study of post-analysis software for immune sequencing data. Looked up from germline, CDR1 is MNHNY and CDR2 is SVGAGI (reference sequence). The CDR3 runs to 14 residues. V was trimmed by 5 bases and J by 0 bases, leaving 11 bases between them. Findings and limits, study-wide: Versus controls, multiple sclerosis patients showed significantly lower diversity (normalized Chao1). Analysis by F measure revealed that same-batch samples clustered strongly together. There were five or six TRBV segments more frequent in patients than controls, and TRBV5-6, TRBV5-1 and TRBV20-1 were among them.

Researchers reported that TCR beta cDNA libraries carried unique molecular identifiers. T cells numbering about 0.9 to 10 million yielded cDNA molecules that totaled about 500,000. In TCRdb, the PCR reads were re-called with MiXCR into one record per CDR3 protein. This table has about 820,000 distinct CDR3 sequences, around 50% appearing once. Sequenced: blood. This chain links TRBV6-6 with TRBJ2-7; the D is unclear. This sequence originates from a girl between 5 and 17 years old with multiple sclerosis. In nucleotides, the CDR3 is TGTGCCAGCAGTCGTGAGAGGTCCTCCTACGAGCAGTACTTC. Translation: CASSRERSSYEQYF.